The 17 T cell receptor beta chains presented below share a single source sample, sequenced in a study of PD-L1 blockade in urothelial cancer. Time point here: pretreatment peripheral blood. The table came from immunoSEQ multiplex PCR; TCRdb's copy has only in-frame clones and leaves some out. The table has about 51,000 clones, just over 85% seen once; the top ten hold 20% to 25%. The sample was PBMCs, taken around atezolizumab (anti-PD-L1) treatment. These receptors all come from a man aged 55 to 69 with urothelial cancer.

The J gene is TRBJ1-5, the V gene TRBV2; 8 bases map to TRBD1. Germline V gives CDR1 SNHLY, CDR2 FYNNEI. Trimming took 7 bases from V and 2 from J; bases not matched to a gene: 4. This CDR3 has 14 amino acids. CDR3 loop: CASNLDRGNQPQHF. The CDR3 DNA follows: TGTGCCAGCAACCTGGACAGGGGCAATCAGCCCCAGCATTTT.

J is TRBJ2-2 and V is TRBV5-1; 9 nucleotides align to TRBD2. From germline, CDR1 is SGHRS and CDR2 YFSETQ. Losses at the gene ends were 2 bases for V and 2 bases for J; bases not matched to a gene: 4. This CDR3 is 16 amino acids long. The CDR3 nucleotides read TGCGCCAGCAGCTTACCGGGACTAGCAAACACCGGGGAGCTGTTTTTT. As protein: CASSLPGLANTGELFF.

The rearrangement uses TRBV5-1 and TRBJ2-1, with 8 bases identical to TRBD2. Looked up from germline, CDR1 is SGHRS and CDR2 is YFSETQ. The V and J ends lost 2 bases and 4 bases, in that order; junction bases with no gene match: 5. The CDR3 covers 15 residues. In nucleotides, the CDR3 is TGCGCCAGCAGCTTAAGACTAGCGCTATACAATGAGCAGTTCTTC. Translated: CASSLRLALYNEQFF.

The V call is TRBV9, the J call TRBJ2-7; tentatively, D is TRBD2 (6 bases). The germline V and J ends were trimmed by 4 bases and 4 bases, with 12 bases remaining between them. This CDR3 has 13 residues. Germline assignment: CDR1 SGDLS and CDR2 YYNGEE. The CDR3 DNA follows: TGTGCCAGCAGCCCCGGGGGTCATTACGAGCAGTACTTC. Translating it yields CASSPGGHYEQYF.

The rearrangement joins TRBV30 to TRBJ1-1, with 7 bases aligning to TRBD1. The junction had 0 bases not matched to a gene; V was cut back by 1 base and J by 4 bases. This CDR3 comprises 12 residues. CDR1 GTSNPN and CDR2 SVGIG come from the germline V gene (reference sequence). CDR3 in DNA: TGTGCCTGGAGTGACAGGGGCACTGAAGCTTTCTTT. Translating gives CAWSDRGTEAFF. Full variable domain (outside the CDR3, taken from reference TRBV30 and TRBJ1-1): SQTIHQWPATLVQPVGSPLSLECTVEGTSNPNLYWYRQAAGRGLQLLFYSVGIGQISSEVPQNLSASRPQDRQFILSSKKLLLSDSGFYLCAWSDRGTEAFFGQGTRLTVV.

The chain uses TRBV11-2 and TRBJ1-2, with D hard to call. CDR3 length equals 14 residues. In germline, CDR1 is SGHAT, CDR2 FQNNGV. The V end lost 4 bases, the J end lost 0 bases, and 9 bases lay between the germline ends. CDR3 coding DNA: TGTGCCAGCAGCTGGTCTAGCACTAACTATGGCTACACCTTC. It is translated as CASSWSSTNYGYTF.

V is TRBV6-5 and J is TRBJ2-1; no reliable D call. V lost 6 bases, J lost 0 bases, and 12 bases lay in between. The CDR3 loop spans 15 amino acids. The germline CDR1 and CDR2 sequences are MNHEY and SVGAGI. The CDR3 DNA reads as TGTGCCAGCAGCGACCCGAGGAGCTCCTACAATGAGCAGTTCTTC. Amino acids: CASSDPRSSYNEQFF.

CDR3 amino acids: CASSPRGRAGTDTQYF. The DNA of the CDR3 is TGTGCCAGCAGCCCGAGGGGGAGGGCGGGTACCGATACGCAGTATTTT. V usage is TRBV9 and J usage is TRBJ2-3, with D possibly being TRBD2 (7 bases). The CDR3 runs 16 residues. CDR1 SGDLS and CDR2 YYNGEE come from the germline V gene. V was cut by 4 bases and J by 6 bases, with 21 bases left in between.

The V gene is TRBV4-2, the J gene TRBJ1-4; the match to TRBD1 covers 7 bases. The V gene's germline CDR1 is LGHNA and CDR2 YNFKEQ. This CDR3 comprises 14 residues. J lost 7 bases, V lost 0 bases, and 2 bases had no gene match. Here the CDR3 reads CASSQERGLEKLFF. Written as DNA, the CDR3 is TGTGCCAGCAGCCAAGAGAGGGGGCTTGAAAAACTGTTTTTT.

The J gene is TRBJ1-2, the V gene TRBV14; 7 nucleotides line up with TRBD1. V lost 4 bases, J lost 4 bases, and 6 bases stayed unmatched. CDR1 and CDR2 from the germline V gene are SGHDN and FVKESK. The CDR3 spans 14 residues. This CDR3 reads CASSPKDRFYGYTF. Written as DNA, the CDR3 is TGTGCCAGCAGCCCAAAGGACAGGTTCTATGGCTACACCTTC.

The rearrangement uses TRBV10-3 and TRBJ1-1, with D possibly matching TRBD1 (6 bases). CDR1 is ENHRY and CDR2 is SYGVKD in the germline V gene. The CDR3 has 15 amino acids. Trimming cost V 6 bases and J 0 bases, with 14 bases left between them. The CDR3 nucleotides read TGTGCCATCAGGGAGAAGGACAGAATGAACACTGAAGCTTTCTTT. This encodes CAIREKDRMNTEAFF.

This rearrangement joins TRBV4-2 to TRBJ1-6; 7 nucleotides line up with TRBD1. This CDR3 has 15 residues. Unmatched junction bases numbered 3, after V lost 0 bases and J lost 7 bases. The V gene's germline CDR1 is LGHNA and CDR2 YNFKEQ. In nucleotides, the CDR3 is TGTGCCAGCAGCCAAGATAGGGGGCCAAATTCACCCCTCCACTTT. It encodes CASSQDRGPNSPLHF.

The rearrangement joins TRBV6-1 to TRBJ2-7, with a possible D match to TRBD1 (6 bases). The CDR3 sequence is 15 residues long. Per germline, CDR1 MNHNS and CDR2 SASEGT. With 4 bases removed from V and 2 bases from J, the gap between germline ends came to 15 bases. The CDR3 sequence: CASSALPDRTYEQYF. The CDR3 nucleotides are TGTGCCAGCAGTGCCCTACCGGACAGAACCTACGAGCAGTACTTC.

The chain combines TRBV9 with TRBJ2-2; TRBD2 is a possible D gene (5 bases). V was pared by 2 bases and J by 0 bases, with 11 bases between. Germline CDR1 SGDLS, CDR2 YYNGEE. The CDR3 sequence is 16 residues long. CDR3 sequence: CASSVDGNANTGELFF. The CDR3 nucleotides are TGTGCCAGCAGCGTTGACGGGAACGCGAACACCGGGGAGCTGTTTTTT. Variable domain in full (rest from reference TRBV9 and TRBJ2-2): DSGVTQTPKHLITATGQRVTLRCSPRSGDLSVYWYQQSLDQGLQFLIQYYNGEERAKGNILERFSAQQFPDLHSELNLSSLELGDSALYFCASSVDGNANTGELFFGEGSRLTVL.

This clone was seen once. V usage is TRBV15 and J usage is TRBJ2-4; D is possibly TRBD1 (6 bases). The CDR3 has 14 residues. Germline-derived CDR1 and CDR2 are LNHNV and YYDKDF (reference sequence). V was pared by 6 bases and J by 1 base, with 10 bases between. Written as DNA, the CDR3 is TGTGCCACCAGTTCAGGACAGGCCAAAAACATTCAGTACTTC. It yields the protein CATSSGQAKNIQYF.

The gene calls are TRBV6-5 and TRBJ1-2; TRBD1 aligns across 8 bases. CDR1 and CDR2 from the germline V gene are MNHEY and SVGAGI. This CDR3 has 15 residues. V lost 6 bases to trimming and J lost 8 bases; unmatched junction nucleotides: 14. The CDR3 loop reads CASRTGDRLTQGYTF. The CDR3 DNA reads TGTGCCAGCAGAACGGGGGACAGGCTGACTCAAGGCTACACCTTC.

This chain uses TRBV5-1 with TRBJ1-2; 8 bases are a match to TRBD1. V lost 2 bases to trimming and J lost 6 bases; unmatched junction nucleotides: 9. CDR1 SGHRS and CDR2 YFSETQ come from the germline V gene. This CDR3 comprises 15 residues. The CDR3 bases are TGCGCCAGCAGCTTCGATTGGACAGGGACGGATGGCTACACCTTC. It codes for CASSFDWTGTDGYTF. Full variable domain (rest looked up from reference TRBV5-1 and TRBJ1-2): KAGVTQTPRYLIKTRGQQVTLSCSPISGHRSVSWYQQTPGQGLQFLFEYFSETQRNKGNFPGRFSGRQFSNSRSEMNVSTLELGDSALYLCASSFDWTGTDGYTFGSGTRLTVV.